These 10 T cell receptor beta chains were sequenced from one sample in a study of T-cell memory formation after mild COVID-19. Each CDR3 protein gets one entry after TCRdb re-called the 5' RACE reads with MiXCR. The top ten clones hold about a fifth of a sample with over 350,000 distinct CDR3 sequences, about 16% of them seen once. Sequencing was performed on PBMCs or a T cell subset sorted from them (not recorded which). These receptors were taken from a man aged 18 to 29 who had mild COVID-19 (a few samples of this study predate the infection). Cell type and time point are not known.

This clonotype was seen once. V usage is TRBV9 and J usage is TRBJ1-5; D is unresolved. CDR1 is SGDLS and CDR2 is YYNGEE in the germline V gene. CDR3 length equals 13 residues. V was clipped by 3 bases and J by 4 bases, with 8 bases between them. DNA of the CDR3: TGTGCCAGCAGCGACGGAAATAATCAGCCCCAGCATTTT. Translation gives CASSDGNNQPQHF.

The V call is TRBV9, the J call TRBJ2-1; weak D call: TRBD2 (6 bases). Germline V CDR1 and CDR2: SGDLS, YYNGEE. V was trimmed by 4 bases and J by 4 bases, leaving 15 bases between them. The CDR3 is 15 residues long. The CDR3 bases are TGTGCCAGCAGCCCCCCGGGACTCCTATACAATGAGCAGTTCTTC. This encodes CASSPPGLLYNEQFF.

The chain combines TRBV29-1 with TRBJ1-1; 7 bases match TRBD1. CDR3 length: 15 residues. V dropped 6 bases and J dropped 0; count of bases not matched to a gene: 10. CDR1 and CDR2 (germline): SQVTM, ANQGSEA. The CDR3 reads CSVAQGWGMNTEAFF. The CDR3 DNA reads TGCAGCGTGGCACAGGGGTGGGGAATGAACACTGAAGCTTTCTTT.

The chain carries TRBV5-6 and TRBJ2-2; 10 bases match TRBD1. Germline V gives CDR1 SGHDT, CDR2 YYEEEE. The CDR3 runs 17 residues. V lost 4 bases and J lost 1; bases outside the gene matches: 7. The CDR3 nucleotides read TGTGCCAGCAGCCTAGACAGGGGGCGGATGAACACCGGGGAGCTGTTTTTT. This gives the protein CASSLDRGRMNTGELFF.

This clonotype appeared a few times. The chain uses TRBV14 and TRBJ2-2; D remains ambiguous. Germline V CDR1 and CDR2: SGHDN, FVKESK. V lost 0 bases and J 4 bases, leaving 3 bases between the germline ends. The CDR3 runs to 13 residues. CDR3 nucleotide sequence: TGTGCCAGCAGCCAAGAAAGCACCGGGGAGCTGTTTTTT. It specifies CASSQESTGELFF.

The chain employs TRBV12-3 or TRBV12-4 and TRBJ1-1; TRBD1 matches 7 bases. The CDR3 is made up of 13 amino acids. The V segment lost 6 bases and the J segment 4 bases; nucleotides outside the gene matches: 5. The CDR3 sequence is CASRRGTVTEAFF. CDR3 coding DNA: TGTGCCAGCAGACGCGGGACAGTCACTGAAGCTTTCTTT.

The J gene is TRBJ1-1, the V gene TRBV9, with a tentative D call TRBD1 (5 bases). This CDR3 has 15 residues. Germline CDR1 reads SGDLS; CDR2 reads YYNGEE. V was pared by 0 bases and J by 1 base, with 10 bases between. The CDR3: CASSVDPGRNTEAFF. CDR3 coding DNA: TGTGCCAGCAGCGTAGACCCGGGGCGGAACACTGAAGCTTTCTTT.

The chain uses TRBV7-3 and TRBJ2-3, with 8 positions matching TRBD2. With V trimmed by 10 bases and J by 5 bases, 14 bases remained unmatched. From germline, CDR1 is SGHTA and CDR2 FQGTGA. This CDR3 comprises 15 residues. CDR3 protein: CATRKRGGPVDTQYF. As DNA, the CDR3 is TGTGCCACTCGAAAGCGCGGGGGGCCCGTAGATACGCAGTATTTT.

The chain links TRBV5-6 to TRBJ2-7, with unresolved D. V dropped 0 bases and J dropped 3 bases, with 10 bases sitting between them. The V gene's germline CDR1 is SGHDT and CDR2 YYEEEE. The CDR3 has 14 residues. CDR3 amino acids: CASSLAGALYEQYV. The DNA of the CDR3 is TGTGCCAGCAGCTTGGCGGGTGCACTCTACGAGCAGTACGTC.

This clonotype was seen more than once but under ten times. The gene calls are TRBV6-5 and TRBJ2-6; 9 bases match TRBD2. Germline V gene lookup returns CDR1 MNHEY and CDR2 SVGAGI. V trimming: 6 bases; J trimming: 0 bases; junction bases outside the gene matches: 6. CDR3 length: 17 amino acids. CDR3 DNA sequence: TGTGCCAGCAGCAGAGCGGGGGGACTCTCTGGGGCCAACGTCCTGACTTTC. Its protein product is CASSRAGGLSGANVLTF.